This section outlines one T cell receptor (beta chain) sequence together with its context. As yet, its antigen is unknown. The sample originates from a study of T cells in Graves' hyperthyroidism and ophthalmopathy. Findings of the study overall: In the blood, most expanded thyroid clonotypes above 0.001 appeared as well.

These patients, aged 18 to 65, had recently diagnosed hyperthyroidism lasting under 2 months. Patients having uncontrolled infection, another autoimmune disease, pregnancy or lactation were not included. Ahead of any ophthalmopathy symptoms, the blood sample was obtained at the first diagnosis of hyperthyroidism. Trimming shortened V by 4 bases and J by 0 bases, and 19 bases separated the two germline ends. The CDR3 is made up of 18 amino acids. Germline V gene lookup returns CDR1 SQVTM and CDR2 ANQGSEA. Amplified TCR beta CDR3 regions came from RNA transcripts. First-round RT-PCR targeting the TCR CDR3 was performed with the HTBI primer set. One entry per CDR3 protein results from TCRdb running MiXCR on the multiplex PCR reads. The sample has 250,000 to 300,000 distinct CDR3 sequences, 14% to 15% seen once; the top ten hold about an eighth.

Sequenced input: blood. The clonotype comes from a woman between 40 and 50 years old with Graves' hyperthyroidism that later progressed to Graves' ophthalmopathy. J is TRBJ2-6 and V is TRBV29-1; the D call may be TRBD1 or TRBD2 (6 bases each). CDR3 protein: CSVVGRDTHISGANVLTF. CDR3 nucleotide sequence: TGCAGCGTTGTTGGGCGGGACACCCACATCTCTGGGGCCAACGTCCTGACTTTC.